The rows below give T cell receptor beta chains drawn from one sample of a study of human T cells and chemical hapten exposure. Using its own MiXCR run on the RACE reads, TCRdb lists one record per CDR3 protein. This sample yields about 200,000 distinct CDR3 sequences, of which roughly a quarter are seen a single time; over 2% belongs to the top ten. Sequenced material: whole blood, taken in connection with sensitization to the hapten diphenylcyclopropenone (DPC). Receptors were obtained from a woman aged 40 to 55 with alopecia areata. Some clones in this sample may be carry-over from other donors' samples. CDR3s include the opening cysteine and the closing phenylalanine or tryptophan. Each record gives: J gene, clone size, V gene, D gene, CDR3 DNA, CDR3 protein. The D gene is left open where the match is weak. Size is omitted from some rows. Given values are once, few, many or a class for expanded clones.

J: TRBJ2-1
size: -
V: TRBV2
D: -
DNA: TGTGCCAGTAGTACCAGCTCCTACAATGAGCAGTTCTTC
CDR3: CASSTSSYNEQFF

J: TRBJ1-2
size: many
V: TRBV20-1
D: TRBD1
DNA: TGCAGTGCGCCGACAGGGTATGGCTACACCTTC
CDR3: CSAPTGYGYTF

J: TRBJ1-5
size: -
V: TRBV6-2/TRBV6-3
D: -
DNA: TGTGCCAGCAGTTACTGGGCAGGGGGCAATCAGCCCCAGCATTTT
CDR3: CASSYWAGGNQPQHF

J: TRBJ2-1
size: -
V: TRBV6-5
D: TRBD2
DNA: TGTGCCAGCAGTTCGACTAGCGGGGGCTCCTACAATGAGCAGTTCTTC
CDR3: CASSSTSGGSYNEQFF

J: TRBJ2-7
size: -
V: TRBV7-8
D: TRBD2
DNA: TGTGCCAGCAGCCTTGCTAGCGGGAGTCTGTACGAGCAGTACTTC
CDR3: CASSLASGSLYEQYF

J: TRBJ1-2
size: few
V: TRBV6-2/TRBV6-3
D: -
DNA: TGTGCCAGCAAGGCCGTGACCGGGAGCTCCTATGGCTACACCTTC
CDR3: CASKAVTGSSYGYTF

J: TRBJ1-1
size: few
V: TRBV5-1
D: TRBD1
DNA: TGCGCCAGCAGCCCCGTCCCGGGACAGGGAGTAGGGCGCACTGAAGCTTTCTTT
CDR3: CASSPVPGQGVGRTEAFF

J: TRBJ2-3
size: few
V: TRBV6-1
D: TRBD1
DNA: TGTGCCAGCAGTGCGGGACAGGGAGGAGGCGCAGATACGCAGTATTTT
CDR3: CASSAGQGGGADTQYF

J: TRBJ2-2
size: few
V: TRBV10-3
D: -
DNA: TGTGCCACACACCCCAGCGGAAACACCGGGGAGCTGTTTTTT
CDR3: CATHPSGNTGELFF

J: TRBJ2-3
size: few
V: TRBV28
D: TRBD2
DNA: TGTGCCAGCAGTTTGGGACTAGCGGGAGGGTCAGGAGATACGCAGTATTTT
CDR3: CASSLGLAGGSGDTQYF

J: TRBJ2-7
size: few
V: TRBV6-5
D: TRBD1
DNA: TGTGCCAGCAGTTCCTCCGGGACAGGGGTCTACGAGCAGTACTTC
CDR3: CASSSSGTGVYEQYF

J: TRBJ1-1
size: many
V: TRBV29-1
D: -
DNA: TGCAGCGTCCATAGGAGAACTGAAGCTTTCTTT
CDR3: CSVHRRTEAFF

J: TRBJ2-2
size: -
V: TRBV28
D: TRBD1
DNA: TGTGCCAGCATCATGGGACAGAGAACCGGGGAGCTGTTTTTT
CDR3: CASIMGQRTGELFF

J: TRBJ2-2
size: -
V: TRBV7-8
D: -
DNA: TGTGCCAGCAGTGAACGCCGCAGTGGCGGGGAGCTGTTTTTT
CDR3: CASSERRSGGELFF